The source of this T cell receptor beta chain is a study of PD-1 blockade in classical Hodgkin lymphoma. Study results and limitations: The study found that TCR diversity rose significantly by C4D1 in CD4+ but not CD8+ cells. Patients with a complete response exhibited baseline diversity comparable to newly diagnosed patients. Newly diagnosed patients were reported to exhibit reduced baseline TCR diversity relative to healthy donors.

Each patient relapsed following autologous stem cell transplantation, and prior brentuximab vedotin exposure differed. Assay used: immunoSEQ multiplex PCR; TCRdb lists only in-frame clones, some missing. Of fewer than 70,000 clones in the sample, approximately 90% were seen once. Germline V lookup: CDR1 MNHNY, CDR2 SVGAGI (reference sequence). There are 14 residues in the CDR3. Details on this clone: Its antigen remains unknown. One junction end disagrees with the germline gene, perhaps due to a read error.

The starting material was peripheral blood mononuclear cells (PBMCs), obtained before the second cycle of nivolumab. The TCR was taken from a human donor with classical Hodgkin lymphoma. The rearrangement uses TRBV6-6 and TRBJ1-3; 7 bases map to TRBD1. In DNA form, the CDR3 reads TGTGCCAGTAGTTCAGGGGGTACTGGAAACACCATATATTTT. Protein: CASSSGGTGNTIYF.